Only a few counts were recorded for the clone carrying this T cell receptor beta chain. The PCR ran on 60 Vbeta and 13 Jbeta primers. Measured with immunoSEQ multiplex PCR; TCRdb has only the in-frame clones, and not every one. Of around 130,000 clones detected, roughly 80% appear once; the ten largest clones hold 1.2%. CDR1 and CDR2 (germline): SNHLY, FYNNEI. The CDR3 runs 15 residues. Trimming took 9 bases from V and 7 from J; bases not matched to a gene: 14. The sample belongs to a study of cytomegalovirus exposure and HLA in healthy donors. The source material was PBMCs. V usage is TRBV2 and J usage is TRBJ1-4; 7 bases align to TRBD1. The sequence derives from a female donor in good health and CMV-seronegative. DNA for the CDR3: TGTGCCAGTACCCCTCGCACAGGGGTGGGTGAAAAACTGTTTTTT. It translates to CASTPRTGVGEKLFF.